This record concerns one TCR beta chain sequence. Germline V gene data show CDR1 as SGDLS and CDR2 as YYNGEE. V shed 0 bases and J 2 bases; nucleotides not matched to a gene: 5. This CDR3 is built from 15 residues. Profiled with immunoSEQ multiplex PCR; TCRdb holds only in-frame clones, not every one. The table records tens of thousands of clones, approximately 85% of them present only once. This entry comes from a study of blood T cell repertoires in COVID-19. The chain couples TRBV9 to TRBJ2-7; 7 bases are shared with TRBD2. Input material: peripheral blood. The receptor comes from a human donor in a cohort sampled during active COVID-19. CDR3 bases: TGTGCCAGCAGCGTAGGGGGGGGATTCACCTACGAGCAGTACTTC. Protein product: CASSVGGGFTYEQYF.